The 2 T cell receptor beta chains below were found in one sample sequenced in a study of shared clonotypes between healthy human individuals. CD45RO negativity and positive selection for CCR7 defined naive CD8 cells, a population that excluded terminally differentiated effector memory CD45RA+ cells. The table came from immunoSEQ multiplex PCR; TCRdb's copy has only in-frame clones and leaves some out. The sample records some 800,000 clones, 90% to 95% being singletons. The sequencing sample was made of naive CD8+ T cells sorted from blood. The receptors originated from a man in his thirties or forties in good health.

This chain connects TRBV7-6 to TRBJ2-7; the match to TRBD2 covers 15 bases. CDR3 length: 16 amino acids. Per the germline V gene, CDR1 is SGHVS and CDR2 is FNYEAQ. The J segment lost 6 bases and the V segment lost 5 bases, leaving 8 bases of the junction unmatched. In DNA form, the CDR3 reads TGTGCCAGCAGCACCGAGCCGGGACTAGCGGGAGGCGAGCAGTACTTC. It specifies CASSTEPGLAGGEQYF.

This chain links TRBV7-2 with TRBJ2-7; D is perhaps TRBD1 or TRBD2 (5 bases each). Trimming pared 5 bases from V and 3 bases from J, leaving 17 bases between. The CDR3 consists of 15 residues. Germline CDR1 SGHTA, CDR2 FQGNSA. CDR3 in DNA: TGTGCCAGCAGCGCGTATGTGGGGGAATACTACGAGCAGTACTTC. It translates to CASSAYVGEYYEQYF.